This TCR beta chain is drawn from a study of CXCR3-negative and CXCR3-positive naive CD8 T cells. Preparation of TRB cDNA libraries relied on 5' RACE carrying UMI labels. TCRdb re-called the 5' RACE reads; one entry per CDR3 protein, DNA not given. Its table lists over 70,000 distinct CDR3 sequences. This CDR3 has 17 amino acids. Per germline, CDR1 LNHNV and CDR2 YYDKDF (reference sequence). V gene TRBV15 combines with J gene TRBJ1-5. The TCR comes from a human donor in good health. Some clones in this sample may be carry-over from other donors' samples. Sequences were obtained from naive CXCR3- CD8+ T cells from blood. Subset specified: CD45RO-CCR7+CD27+CD95- naive CD8+ T cells lacking CXCR3 (TNR3-). This CDR3 reads CATSTGLGDYSNQPQHF.